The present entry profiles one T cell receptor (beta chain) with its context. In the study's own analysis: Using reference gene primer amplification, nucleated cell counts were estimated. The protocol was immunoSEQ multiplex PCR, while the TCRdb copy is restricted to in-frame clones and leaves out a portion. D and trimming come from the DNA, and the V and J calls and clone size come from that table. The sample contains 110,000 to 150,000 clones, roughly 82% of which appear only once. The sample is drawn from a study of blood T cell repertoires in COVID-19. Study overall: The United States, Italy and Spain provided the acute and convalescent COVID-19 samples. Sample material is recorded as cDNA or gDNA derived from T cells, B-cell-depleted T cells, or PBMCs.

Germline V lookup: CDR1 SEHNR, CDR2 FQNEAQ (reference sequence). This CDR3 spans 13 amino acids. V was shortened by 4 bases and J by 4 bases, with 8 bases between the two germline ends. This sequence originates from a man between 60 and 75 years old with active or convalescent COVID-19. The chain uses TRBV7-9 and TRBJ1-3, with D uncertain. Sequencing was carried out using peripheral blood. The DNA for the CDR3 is TGTGCCAGCAGCTCTGCGTCGGGAAACACCATATATTTT. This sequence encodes CASSSASGNTIYF.